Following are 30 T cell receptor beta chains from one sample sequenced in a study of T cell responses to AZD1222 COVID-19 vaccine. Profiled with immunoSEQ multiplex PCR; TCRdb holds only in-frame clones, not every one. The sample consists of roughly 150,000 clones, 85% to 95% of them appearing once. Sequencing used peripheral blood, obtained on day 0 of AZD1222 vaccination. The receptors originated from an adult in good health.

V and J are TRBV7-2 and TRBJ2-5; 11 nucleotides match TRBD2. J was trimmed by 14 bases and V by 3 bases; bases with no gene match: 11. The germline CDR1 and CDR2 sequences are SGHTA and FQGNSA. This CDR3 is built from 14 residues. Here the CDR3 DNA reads TGTGCCAGCAGCTTCTCACACCTGACTAGCGGGGTTTACTTC. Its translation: CASSFSHLTSGVYF.

In DNA form, the CDR3 reads TGTGCCAGCTCATCCGCGTTGGGGGGCAATGGCTACACCTTC. Protein product: CASSSALGGNGYTF. The J gene is TRBJ1-2, the V gene TRBV18; perhaps TRBD1 as D (6 bases). V was cut by 5 bases and J by 6 bases, with 16 bases left in between. From germline, CDR1 is KGHSH and CDR2 LQKENI. This CDR3 has 14 amino acids.

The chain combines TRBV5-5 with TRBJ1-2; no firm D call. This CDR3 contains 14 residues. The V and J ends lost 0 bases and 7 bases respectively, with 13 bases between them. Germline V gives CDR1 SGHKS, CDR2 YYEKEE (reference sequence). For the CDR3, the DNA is TGTGCCAGCAGCTTGGTAACAGCTTCTTTTGGCTACACCTTC. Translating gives CASSLVTASFGYTF.

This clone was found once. The CDR3 bases are TGCGCCAGCAGCCGCCTGGCAGGGGGGCCTTCGAGCGAGCAGTACTTC. This encodes CASSRLAGGPSSEQYF. V gene TRBV4-1 combines with J gene TRBJ2-7, with a weak D call TRBD1 (7 bases). The CDR3 extends over 16 amino acids. Trimming shortened V by 4 bases and J by 6 bases, and 22 bases separated the two germline ends. The germline V gene has CDR1 MGHRA and CDR2 YSYEKL.

CDR3 protein: CASSPSGRGSQPQHF. The CDR3 DNA follows: TGTGCCAGCTCACCATCGGGCAGGGGATCCCAGCCCCAGCATTTT. V usage is TRBV18 and J usage is TRBJ1-5; the D gene is possibly TRBD1 (6 bases). Deletions cut 2 bases from V and 7 bases from J, with 15 bases between. Germline CDR1 and CDR2: KGHSH and LQKENI. The length of the CDR3 is 15 residues.

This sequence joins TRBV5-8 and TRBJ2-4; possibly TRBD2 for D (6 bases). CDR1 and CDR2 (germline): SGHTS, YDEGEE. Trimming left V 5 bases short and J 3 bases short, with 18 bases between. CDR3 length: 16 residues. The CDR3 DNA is TGTGCCAGCAGAGTTCCTCCAATGGGGGGCAAAAACATTCAGTACTTC. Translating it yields CASRVPPMGGKNIQYF.

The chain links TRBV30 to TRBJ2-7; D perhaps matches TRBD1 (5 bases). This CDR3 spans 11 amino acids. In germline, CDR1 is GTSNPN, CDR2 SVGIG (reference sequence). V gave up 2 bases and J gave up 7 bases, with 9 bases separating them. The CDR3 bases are TGTGCCTGGAGTATAAGGGGTGAGCAGTACTTC. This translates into CAWSIRGEQYF.

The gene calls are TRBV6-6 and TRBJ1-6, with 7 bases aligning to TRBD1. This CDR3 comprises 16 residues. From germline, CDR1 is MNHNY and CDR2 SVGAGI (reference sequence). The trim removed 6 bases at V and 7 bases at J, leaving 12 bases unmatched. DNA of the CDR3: TGTGCCAGCAGCCTCAGACAGGGAGTAAGGAATTCACCCCTCCACTTT. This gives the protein CASSLRQGVRNSPLHF.

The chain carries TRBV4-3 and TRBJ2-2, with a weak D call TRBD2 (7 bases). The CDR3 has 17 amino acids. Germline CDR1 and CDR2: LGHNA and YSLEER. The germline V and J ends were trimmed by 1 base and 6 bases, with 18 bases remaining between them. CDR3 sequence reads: CASSQGAGGLSPGELFF. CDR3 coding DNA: TGCGCCAGCAGCCAAGGGGCCGGGGGGCTTTCTCCCGGGGAGCTGTTTTTT.

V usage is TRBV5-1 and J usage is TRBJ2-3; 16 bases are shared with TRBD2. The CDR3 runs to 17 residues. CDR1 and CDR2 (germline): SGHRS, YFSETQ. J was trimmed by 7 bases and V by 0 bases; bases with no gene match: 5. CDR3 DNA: TGCGCCAGCAGCTTGGAGGGACTAGCGGGGGGGAGCAATACGCAGTATTTT. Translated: CASSLEGLAGGSNTQYF. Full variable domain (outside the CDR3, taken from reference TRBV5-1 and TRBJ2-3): KAGVTQTPRYLIKTRGQQVTLSCSPISGHRSVSWYQQTPGQGLQFLFEYFSETQRNKGNFPGRFSGRQFSNSRSEMNVSTLELGDSALYLCASSLEGLAGGSNTQYFGPGTRLTVL.

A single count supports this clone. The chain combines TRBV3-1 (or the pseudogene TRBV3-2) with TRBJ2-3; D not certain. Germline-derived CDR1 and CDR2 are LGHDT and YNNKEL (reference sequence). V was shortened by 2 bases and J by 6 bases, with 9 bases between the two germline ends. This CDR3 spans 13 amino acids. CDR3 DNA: TGTGCCAGCAGCCAATATTTATCGGATACGCAGTATTTT. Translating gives CASSQYLSDTQYF.

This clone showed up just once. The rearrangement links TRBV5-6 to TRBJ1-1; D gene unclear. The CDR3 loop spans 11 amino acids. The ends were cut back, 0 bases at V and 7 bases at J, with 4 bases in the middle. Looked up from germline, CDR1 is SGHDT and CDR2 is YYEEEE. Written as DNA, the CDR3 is TGTGCCAGCAGCTTGGGCCGTGAAGCTTTCTTT. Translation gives CASSLGREAFF.

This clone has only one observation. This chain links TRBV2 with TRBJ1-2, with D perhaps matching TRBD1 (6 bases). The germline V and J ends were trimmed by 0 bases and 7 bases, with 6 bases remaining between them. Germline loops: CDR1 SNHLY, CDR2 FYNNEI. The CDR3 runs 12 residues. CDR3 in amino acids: CASSEAGAGYTF. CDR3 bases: TGTGCCAGCAGTGAAGCGGGGGCTGGCTACACCTTC. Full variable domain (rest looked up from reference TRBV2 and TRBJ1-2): EPEVTQTPSHQVTQMGQEVILRCVPISNHLYFYWYRQILGQKVEFLVSFYNNEISEKSEIFDDQFSVERPDGSNFTLKIRSTKLEDSAMYFCASSEAGAGYTFGSGTRLTVV.

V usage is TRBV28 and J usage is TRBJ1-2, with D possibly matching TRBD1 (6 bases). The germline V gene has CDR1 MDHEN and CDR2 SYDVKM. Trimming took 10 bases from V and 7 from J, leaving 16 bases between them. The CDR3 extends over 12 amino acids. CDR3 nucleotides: TGTGCCACCCGGACGGGGGCCAGTGGCTACACCTTC. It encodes CATRTGASGYTF.

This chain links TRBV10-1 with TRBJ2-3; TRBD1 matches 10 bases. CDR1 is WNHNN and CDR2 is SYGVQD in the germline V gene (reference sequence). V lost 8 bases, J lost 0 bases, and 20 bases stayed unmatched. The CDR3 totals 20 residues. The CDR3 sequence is CASQHRASGQGIISTDTQYF. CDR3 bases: TGCGCCAGCCAGCACCGAGCTTCGGGACAGGGGATTATTAGCACAGATACGCAGTATTTT.

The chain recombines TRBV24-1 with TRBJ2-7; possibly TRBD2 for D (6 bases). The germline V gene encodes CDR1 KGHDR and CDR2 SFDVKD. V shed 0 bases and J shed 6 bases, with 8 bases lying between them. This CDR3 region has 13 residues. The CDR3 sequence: CATSDLGGGEQYF. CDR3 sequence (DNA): TGTGCCACCAGTGATTTGGGGGGAGGCGAGCAGTACTTC.

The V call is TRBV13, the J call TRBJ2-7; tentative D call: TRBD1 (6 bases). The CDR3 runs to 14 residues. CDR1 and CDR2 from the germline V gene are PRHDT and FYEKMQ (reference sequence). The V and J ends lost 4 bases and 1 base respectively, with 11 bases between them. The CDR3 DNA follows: TGTGCCAGCAGCTCTGATGGACAGTCCTACGAGCAGTACTTC. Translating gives CASSSDGQSYEQYF.

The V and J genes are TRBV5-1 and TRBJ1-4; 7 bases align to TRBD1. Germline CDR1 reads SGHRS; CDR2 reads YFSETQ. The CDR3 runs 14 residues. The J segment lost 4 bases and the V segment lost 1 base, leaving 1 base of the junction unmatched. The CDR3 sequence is CASSLTGVNEKLFF. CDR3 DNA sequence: TGCGCCAGCAGCTTGACAGGGGTTAATGAAAAACTGTTTTTT.

CDR3 sequence: CASSLDGSYNEQFF. The CDR3 DNA is TGTGCCAGCAGCCTCGACGGGTCCTACAATGAGCAGTTCTTC. This chain connects TRBV2 to TRBJ2-1; D not certain. This CDR3 region has 14 residues. Between the trimmed V and J ends, which lost 6 bases and 1 base, there was a span of 10 bases. The germline gives CDR1 SNHLY, CDR2 FYNNEI.

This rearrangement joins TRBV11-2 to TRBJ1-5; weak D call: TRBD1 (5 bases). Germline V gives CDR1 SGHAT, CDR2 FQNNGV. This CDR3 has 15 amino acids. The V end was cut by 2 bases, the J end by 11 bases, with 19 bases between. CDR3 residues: CASSLSPVGGVAQHF. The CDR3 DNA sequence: TGTGCCAGCAGCTTATCCCCAGTGGGAGGGGTAGCCCAGCATTTT.

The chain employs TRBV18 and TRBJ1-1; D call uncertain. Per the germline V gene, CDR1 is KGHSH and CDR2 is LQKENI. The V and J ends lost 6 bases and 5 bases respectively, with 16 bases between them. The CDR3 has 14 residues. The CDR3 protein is CASSQGGERTEAFF. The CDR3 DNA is TGTGCCAGCTCTCAAGGCGGGGAGCGTACTGAAGCTTTCTTT.

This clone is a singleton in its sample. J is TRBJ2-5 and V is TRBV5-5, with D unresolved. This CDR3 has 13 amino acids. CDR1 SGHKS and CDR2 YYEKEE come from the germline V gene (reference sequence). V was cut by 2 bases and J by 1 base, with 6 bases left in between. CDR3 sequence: CASSFSLQETQYF. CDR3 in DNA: TGTGCCAGCAGCTTTAGCCTCCAAGAGACCCAGTACTTC.

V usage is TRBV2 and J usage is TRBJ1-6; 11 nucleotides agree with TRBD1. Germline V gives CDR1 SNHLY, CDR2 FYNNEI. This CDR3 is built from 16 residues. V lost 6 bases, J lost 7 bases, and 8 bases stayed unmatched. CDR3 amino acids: CASRQRTGGGNSPLHF. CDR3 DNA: TGTGCCAGCAGGCAACGGACAGGGGGCGGGAATTCACCCCTCCACTTT.

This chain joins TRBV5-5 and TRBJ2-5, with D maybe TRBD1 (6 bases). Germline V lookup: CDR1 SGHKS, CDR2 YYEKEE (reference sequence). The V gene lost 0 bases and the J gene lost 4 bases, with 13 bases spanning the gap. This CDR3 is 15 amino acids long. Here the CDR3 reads CASSLGAGVVETQYF. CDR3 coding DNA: TGTGCCAGCAGCTTGGGAGCAGGGGTGGTAGAGACCCAGTACTTC.

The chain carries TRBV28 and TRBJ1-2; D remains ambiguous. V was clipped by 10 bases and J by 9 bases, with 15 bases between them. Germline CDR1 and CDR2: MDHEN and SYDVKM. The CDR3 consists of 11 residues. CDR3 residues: CATSFARSYTF. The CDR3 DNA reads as TGTGCCACCTCTTTTGCGCGGAGCTACACCTTC.

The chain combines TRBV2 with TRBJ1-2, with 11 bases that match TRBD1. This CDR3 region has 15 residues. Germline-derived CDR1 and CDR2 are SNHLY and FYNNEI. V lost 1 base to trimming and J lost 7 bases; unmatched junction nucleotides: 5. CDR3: CASSEVGQGALGYTF. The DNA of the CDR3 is TGTGCCAGCAGTGAAGTCGGACAGGGGGCTCTTGGCTACACCTTC.

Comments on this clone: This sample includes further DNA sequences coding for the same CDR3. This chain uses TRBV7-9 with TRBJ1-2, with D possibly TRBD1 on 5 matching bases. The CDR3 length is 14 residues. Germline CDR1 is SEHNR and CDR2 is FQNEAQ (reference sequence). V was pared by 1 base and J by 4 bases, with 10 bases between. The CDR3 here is CASSLGQGPYGYTF. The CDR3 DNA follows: TGTGCCAGCAGCTTAGGGCAGGGACCCTATGGCTACACCTTC.

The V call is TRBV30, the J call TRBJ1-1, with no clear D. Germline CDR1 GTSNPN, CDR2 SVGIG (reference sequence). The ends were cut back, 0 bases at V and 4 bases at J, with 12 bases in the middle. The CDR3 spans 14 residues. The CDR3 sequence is CAWSVRLGFTEAFF. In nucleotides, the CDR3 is TGTGCCTGGAGTGTACGCCTTGGGTTCACTGAAGCTTTCTTT.

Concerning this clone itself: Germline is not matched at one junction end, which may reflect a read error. CDR3 in DNA: TGTGCCTGCAGACGACCATGGGGGCGCGGGAGCACTGAAGCTTTCTTT. It encodes CACRRPWGRGSTEAFF. The J gene is TRBJ1-1, the V gene TRBV7-2; possible D gene TRBD1, 6 bases. This CDR3 contains 16 residues. Germline CDR1 SGHTA, CDR2 FQGNSA.

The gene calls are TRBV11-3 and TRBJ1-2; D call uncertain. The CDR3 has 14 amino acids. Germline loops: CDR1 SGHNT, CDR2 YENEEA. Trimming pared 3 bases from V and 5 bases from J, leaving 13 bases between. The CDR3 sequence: CASSFFSGSYGYTF. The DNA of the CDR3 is TGTGCCAGCAGCTTCTTTTCGGGGAGTTATGGCTACACCTTC.